Included here is one TCR beta chain sequence, with context. The sample originates from a study of blood T cell repertoires in COVID-19. For the study at large: Samples taken during acute and convalescent COVID-19 were collected in the United States, Italy and Spain. T cells, B-cell-depleted T cells, or PBMCs supplied cDNA or gDNA.

Methods used by the authors: Using reference gene primer amplification, nucleated cell counts were estimated. The method was immunoSEQ multiplex PCR; TCRdb's version includes in-frame clones alone and lacks a portion of them. The V and J calls and clone size are taken from that table; D and trimming were inferred from the DNA. The table lists hundreds of thousands of clones, roughly 80% of them singletons. Trimming removed 1 base from V and 5 bases from J, with 9 bases in between. Germline V gene lookup returns CDR1 LGHDT and CDR2 YNNKEL (reference sequence). CDR3 length equals 15 residues. The clonotype was recovered from an elderly woman with acute or convalescent COVID-19. The sequencing input was peripheral blood. The V and J genes are TRBV3-1 (or the pseudogene TRBV3-2) and TRBJ1-6; weak D call: TRBD1 (5 bases). CDR3: CASSQGTRNNSPLHF. The CDR3 DNA sequence: TGTGCCAGCAGCCAAGGGACAAGAAATAATTCACCCCTCCACTTT.